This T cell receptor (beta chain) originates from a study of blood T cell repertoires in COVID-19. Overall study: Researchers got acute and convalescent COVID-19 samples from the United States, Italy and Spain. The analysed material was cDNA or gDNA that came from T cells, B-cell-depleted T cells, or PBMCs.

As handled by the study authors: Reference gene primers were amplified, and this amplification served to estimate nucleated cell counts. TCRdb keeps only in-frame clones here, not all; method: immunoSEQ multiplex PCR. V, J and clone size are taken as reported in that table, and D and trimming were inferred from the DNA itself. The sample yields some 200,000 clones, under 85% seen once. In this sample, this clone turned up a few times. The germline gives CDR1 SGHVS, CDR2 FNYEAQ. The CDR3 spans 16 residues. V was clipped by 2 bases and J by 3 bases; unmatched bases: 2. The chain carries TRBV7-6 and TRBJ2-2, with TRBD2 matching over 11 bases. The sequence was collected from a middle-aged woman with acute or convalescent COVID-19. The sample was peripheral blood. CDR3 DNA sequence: TGTGCCAGCAGCTTAACTAGCGGGAGATACACCGGGGAGCTGTTTTTT. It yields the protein CASSLTSGRYTGELFF.